The sequence of this T cell receptor beta chain was determined in a study of T-cell reconstitution after alpha-beta-depleted transplantation in children. V was clipped by 5 bases and J by 0 bases; unmatched bases: 0. The CDR3 contains 15 residues. Germline loops: CDR1 MDHEN, CDR2 SYDVKM. The authors prepared the TCRbeta library with unique molecular identifiers. TCRdb recomputed calls from the PCR reads with MiXCR, one row per CDR3 protein. The table records about 290,000 distinct CDR3 sequences, over 9.5% of them present only once. Broader study findings: When one year had passed after transplant, most T-cell counts and diversity came from newly produced T cells. After transplant, at about two months, alpha-beta T cells were reportedly derived from several hundred expanded graft clones. Some patients showed high day-60 TCRbeta diversity, which derived from surviving recipient T cells and thymic progenitors.

This clonotype was observed a handful of times. The antigen is undetermined. This sequence was found in a boy younger than two with acute myeloid leukemia, due to receive a stem cell transplant. V is TRBV28 and J is TRBJ2-4, with 11 bases fitting TRBD1. The source was PBMCs, collected before TCRalphabeta/CD19-depleted stem cell transplant. The CDR3 region has the DNA TGTGCCAGCAGTGGACAGGGGGCAGCCAAAAACATTCAGTACTTC. This translates into CASSGQGAAKNIQYF.